The present entry profiles one TCR beta chain with its context. In terms of age and location, participants ranged from roughly 18 to 100 years and lived in about two dozen US areas. The length of the CDR3 is 20 residues. From germline, CDR1 is LGHDT and CDR2 YNNKEL (reference sequence). V shed 1 base, J shed 3 bases, and the junction held 16 bases outside the gene matches. These data are taken from a study of blood T cell repertoires in COVID-19. Study in general: The cDNA or gDNA used as material had been derived from T cells, B-cell-depleted T cells, or PBMCs.

Assay used: immunoSEQ multiplex PCR; TCRdb lists only in-frame clones, some missing. The sample shows some 270,000 clones, about nine tenths of them seen only once. The receptor's source is a woman between 35 and 50 years old who had recovered from COVID-19. The sequenced material came from PBMCs or T cells enriched from blood (not recorded which). This sequence joins TRBV3-1 (or the pseudogene TRBV3-2) and TRBJ2-7, with 12 bases aligning to TRBD2. CDR3 sequence reads: CASSQAKLAGGPLGNYEQYF. CDR3 nucleotide sequence: TGTGCCAGCAGCCAAGCCAAACTAGCGGGAGGCCCCTTGGGGAACTACGAGCAGTACTTC.